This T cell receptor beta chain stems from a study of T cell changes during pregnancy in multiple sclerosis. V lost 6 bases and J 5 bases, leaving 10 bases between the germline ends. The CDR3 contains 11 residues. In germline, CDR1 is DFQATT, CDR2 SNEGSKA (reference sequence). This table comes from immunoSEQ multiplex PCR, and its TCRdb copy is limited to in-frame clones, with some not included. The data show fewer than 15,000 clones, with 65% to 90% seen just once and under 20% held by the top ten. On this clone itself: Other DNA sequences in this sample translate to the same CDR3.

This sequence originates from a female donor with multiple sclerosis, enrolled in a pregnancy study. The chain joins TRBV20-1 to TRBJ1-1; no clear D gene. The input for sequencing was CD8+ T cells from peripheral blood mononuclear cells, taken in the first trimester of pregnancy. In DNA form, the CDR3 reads TGCAGTGCCCCCCCGGGGACTGAAGCTTTCTTT. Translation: CSAPPGTEAFF.